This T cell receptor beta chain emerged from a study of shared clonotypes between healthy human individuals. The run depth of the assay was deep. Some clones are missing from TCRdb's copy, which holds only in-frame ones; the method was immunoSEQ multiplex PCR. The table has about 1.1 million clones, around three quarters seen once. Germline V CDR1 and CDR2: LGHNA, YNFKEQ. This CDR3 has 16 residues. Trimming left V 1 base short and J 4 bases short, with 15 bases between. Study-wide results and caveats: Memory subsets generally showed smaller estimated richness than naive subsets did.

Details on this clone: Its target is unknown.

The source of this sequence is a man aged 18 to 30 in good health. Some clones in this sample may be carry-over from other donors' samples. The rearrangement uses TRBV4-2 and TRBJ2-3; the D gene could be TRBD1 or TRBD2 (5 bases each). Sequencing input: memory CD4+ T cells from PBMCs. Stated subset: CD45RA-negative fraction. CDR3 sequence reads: CASSQAAWGSADTQYF. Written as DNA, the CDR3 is TGTGCCAGCAGCCAAGCTGCCTGGGGGTCTGCAGATACGCAGTATTTT.